The clone carrying this T cell receptor beta chain was observed a handful of times. The CDR3 consists of 15 residues. With 1 base clipped from V and 5 bases from J, the junction kept 6 bases outside the gene matches. Germline V CDR1 and CDR2: SEHNR, FQNEAQ (reference sequence). The data originate from a study of T cells in Graves' hyperthyroidism and ophthalmopathy. The source material, RNA transcripts, was used to amplify TCR beta CDR3 regions. The primer set for the first-round RT-PCR of the TCR CDR3 was HTBI. TCRdb recomputed calls from the multiplex PCR reads with MiXCR, one row per CDR3 protein. The sample carries over 650,000 distinct CDR3 sequences, just under 45% recorded once.

The genes are TRBV7-9 and TRBJ1-1, with TRBD1 matching 8 bases. The sequence came from an adult man with Graves' disease, either hyperthyroidism or ophthalmopathy (not recorded which). The material sequenced was peripheral blood or thyroid tissue (not recorded which). CDR3 nucleotide sequence: TGTGCCAGCAGCTTAGATTCGACAGGGGAAACTGAAGCTTTCTTT. It specifies CASSLDSTGETEAFF.